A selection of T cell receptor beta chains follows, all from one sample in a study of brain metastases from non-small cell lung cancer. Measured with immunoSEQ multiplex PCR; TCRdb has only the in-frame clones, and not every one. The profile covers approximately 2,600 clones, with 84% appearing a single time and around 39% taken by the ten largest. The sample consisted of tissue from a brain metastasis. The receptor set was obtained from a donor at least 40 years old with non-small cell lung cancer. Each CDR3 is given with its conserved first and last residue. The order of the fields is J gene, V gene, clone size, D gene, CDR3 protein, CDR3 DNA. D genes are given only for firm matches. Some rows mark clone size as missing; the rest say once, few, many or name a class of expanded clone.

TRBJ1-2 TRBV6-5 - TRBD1 CASSYSTGGYGYTF TGTGCCAGCAGTTACTCGACAGGGGGCTATGGCTACACCTTC
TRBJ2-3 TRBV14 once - CASSQVRQVTDTQYF TGTGCCAGCAGCCAAGTTCGGCAGGTCACAGATACGCAGTATTTT
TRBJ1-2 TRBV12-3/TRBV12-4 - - CASSPGGGYGYTF TGTGCCAGCAGCCCGGGTGGGGGGTATGGCTACACCTTC
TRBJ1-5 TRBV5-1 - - CASSLGGNNQPQHF TGCGCCAGCAGCTTAGGCGGAAACAATCAGCCCCAGCATTTT
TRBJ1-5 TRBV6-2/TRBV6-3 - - CASSYRGTSNQPQHF TGTGCCAGCAGTTACCGGGGGACTAGCAATCAGCCCCAGCATTTT
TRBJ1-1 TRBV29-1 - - CSVGLGASDTEAFF TGCAGCGTTGGACTGGGGGCGTCGGACACTGAAGCTTTCTTT
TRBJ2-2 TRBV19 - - CASSIWGAPGELFF TGTGCCAGTAGTATTTGGGGGGCGCCTGGGGAGCTGTTTTTT
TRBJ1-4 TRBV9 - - CASSASGQSNEKLFF TGTGCCAGCAGCGCCTCTGGACAGAGTAATGAAAAACTGTTTTTT
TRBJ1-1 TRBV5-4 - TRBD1 CASSPRQGTEAFF TGTGCCAGCAGCCCACGACAGGGAACTGAAGCTTTCTTT
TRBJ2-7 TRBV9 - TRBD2 CASSVDIAGVHEQYF TGTGCCAGCAGCGTAGATATAGCGGGAGTCCACGAGCAGTACTTC
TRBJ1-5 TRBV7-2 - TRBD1 CASSEGGTQPQHF TGTGCCAGCAGCGAAGGGGGCACTCAGCCCCAGCATTTT
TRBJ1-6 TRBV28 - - CATRRDTNSPLHF TGTGCCACCCGACGGGACACCAATTCACCCCTCCACTTT
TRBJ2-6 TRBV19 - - CASIGRSGANVLTF TGTGCCAGTATAGGGCGTTCTGGGGCCAACGTCCTGACTTTC
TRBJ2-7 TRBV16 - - CASSPPGTGTGEQYF TGTGCCAGCAGCCCCCCCGGAACAGGGACGGGGGAGCAGTACTTC
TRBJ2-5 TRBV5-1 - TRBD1 CASSPTLGEPGGETQYF TGCGCCAGCAGCCCTACACTCGGGGAACCAGGGGGAGAGACCCAGTACTTC
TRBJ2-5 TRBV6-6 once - CASNPGGETQYF TGTGCCAGCAACCCCGGGGGAGAGACCCAGTACTTC
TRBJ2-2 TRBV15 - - CATSRDGTKNTGELFF TGTGCCACCAGCAGAGACGGGACAAAGAACACCGGGGAGCTGTTTTTT
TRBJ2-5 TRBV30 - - CAWSALRGGQETQYF TGTGCCTGGAGCGCATTGAGGGGTGGCCAAGAGACCCAGTACTTC
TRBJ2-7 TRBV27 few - CASSLPGYEQYF TGTGCCAGCAGTTTACCAGGCTACGAGCAGTACTTC
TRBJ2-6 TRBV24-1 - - CATSDLGPGANVLTF TGTGCCACCAGTGATTTGGGTCCCGGGGCCAACGTCCTGACTTTC
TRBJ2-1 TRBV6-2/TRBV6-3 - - CASSYEGTAYNEQFF TGTGCCAGCAGTTATGAGGGGACTGCCTACAATGAGCAGTTCTTC
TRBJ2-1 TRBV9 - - CASSINNEQFF TGTGCCAGCAGCATAAACAATGAGCAGTTCTTC
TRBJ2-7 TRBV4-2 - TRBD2 CASSQEPLAGYAYEQYF TGTGCCAGCAGCCAAGAACCGCTAGCGGGCTATGCCTACGAGCAGTACTTC
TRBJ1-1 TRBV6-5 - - CASTLDGETPEAFF TGTGCCAGCACCTTGGACGGGGAAACACCTGAAGCTTTCTTT
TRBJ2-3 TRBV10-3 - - CAITYDLLGTDTQYF TGTGCCATCACCTACGATCTCCTGGGGACAGATACGCAGTATTTT
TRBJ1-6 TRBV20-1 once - CSASRSGNSPLHF TGCAGTGCTAGTAGGTCCGGTAATTCACCCCTCCACTTT
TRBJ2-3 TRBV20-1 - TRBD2 CSAIDFSGRVADTQYF TGCAGTGCTATTGATTTTAGCGGGAGAGTTGCAGATACGCAGTATTTT
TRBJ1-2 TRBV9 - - CASSGTPHYGYTF TGTGCCAGCAGCGGGACGCCACACTATGGCTACACCTTC
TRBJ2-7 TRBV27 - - CASSRVGPYEQYF TGTGCCAGCAGTCGGGTCGGACCCTACGAGCAGTACTTC
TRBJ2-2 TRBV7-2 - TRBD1 CASSLTGVTGELFF TGTGCCAGCAGCCTCACAGGGGTCACCGGGGAGCTGTTTTTT
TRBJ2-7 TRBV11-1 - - CASSFTGSDEQYF TGTGCCAGCAGCTTCACCGGGAGCGACGAGCAGTACTTC
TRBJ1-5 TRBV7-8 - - CASSLHQGPSRPQHF TGTGCCAGCAGCCTCCATCAGGGCCCAAGCAGGCCCCAGCATTTT
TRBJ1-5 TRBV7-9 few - CASSLTSAGNQPQHF TGTGCCAGCAGCCTAACAAGCGCGGGCAATCAGCCCCAGCATTTT
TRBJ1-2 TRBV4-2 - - CASSQGQDGYGYTF TGTGCCAGCAGCCAAGGGCAGGACGGCTATGGCTACACCTTC
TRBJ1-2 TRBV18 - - CASSPPRNYGYTF TGTGCCAGCTCACCACCACGGAACTATGGCTACACCTTC
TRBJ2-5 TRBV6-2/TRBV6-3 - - CASSDGGLWETQYF TGTGCCAGCAGTGATGGGGGGTTGTGGGAGACCCAGTACTTC
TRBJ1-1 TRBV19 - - CASSIMRGINTEAFF TGTGCCAGTAGTATAATGCGGGGCATTAACACTGAAGCTTTCTTT
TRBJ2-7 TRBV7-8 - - CASSLYQGPSYEQYF TGTGCCAGCAGCCTCTATCAGGGTCCCTCCTACGAGCAGTACTTC
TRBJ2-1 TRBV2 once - CASSDLRGGSYNEQFF TGTGCCAGCAGCGATCTACGGGGAGGCTCCTACAATGAGCAGTTCTTC
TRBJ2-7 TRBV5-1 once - CASSFQVGPGYEQYF TGCGCCAGCAGCTTCCAGGTTGGGCCGGGCTACGAGCAGTACTTC
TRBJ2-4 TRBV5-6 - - CASSLSGGGRNIQYF TGTGCCAGCAGCTTGAGTGGGGGGGGCCGAAACATTCAGTACTTC
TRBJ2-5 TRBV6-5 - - CASSYSIGTAGETQYF TGTGCCAGCAGTTACTCGATCGGGACCGCCGGTGAGACCCAGTACTTC
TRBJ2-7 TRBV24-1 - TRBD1 CATSEPGQGINEQYF TGTGCCACCAGTGAACCGGGACAGGGTATAAACGAGCAGTACTTC
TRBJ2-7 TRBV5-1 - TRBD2 CASSSGTSLSYEQYF TGCGCCAGCAGCTCGGGGACTAGCCTCTCCTACGAGCAGTACTTC
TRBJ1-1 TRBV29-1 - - CSALNHMNTEAFF TGCAGCGCATTAAACCACATGAACACTGAAGCTTTCTTT